This TCR beta chain was identified during a study of blood T cell repertoires in COVID-19. About the study: Sources were T cells, B-cell-depleted T cells, or PBMCs; the material itself was cDNA or gDNA.

Authors' data handling: Amplified reference gene primers provided the basis for estimating nucleated cell counts. Produced via immunoSEQ multiplex PCR; TCRdb's table is partial and in-frame only. The V and J calls and clone size were taken over from that table, and D and trimming were inferred from the DNA. There are 140,000 to 150,000 clones in the sample; approximately 80% occur only once, and 44% lies in the top ten. The V and J ends lost 0 bases and 3 bases respectively, with 11 bases between them. The germline gives CDR1 SGHRS, CDR2 YFSETQ. The length of the CDR3 is 15 residues. This receptor was taken from a human donor in a cohort sampled during active COVID-19. The chain has TRBV5-1 and TRBJ2-3; D is perhaps TRBD2 (6 bases). The material sequenced was peripheral blood. CDR3 nucleotides: TGCGCCAGCAGCTTGGAAGGCCGGGAGACAGATACGCAGTATTTT. This codes for CASSLEGRETDTQYF.